A single sample gave rise to the 29 T cell receptor beta chains below, sequenced in a study of low-dose radiotherapy and immunotherapy resistance in tumors. Alpha- and beta-chain coverage of first-strand cDNA came from TRAV- and TRBV-specific primers. TCRs were put through approximately 20 PCR cycles of amplification with Phusion. A constant-region primer and the V-primer adapter served as the primer pair. TCRdb recomputed calls from the reads with MiXCR, one row per CDR3 protein. The sample consists of tens of thousands of distinct CDR3 sequences, roughly 30% of them appearing once. Stated time point: before trial treatment. This sample comprised PBMCs, obtained before treatment. The receptor source for this set is a female donor with ovarian cancer.

The table lists this clonotype with many counts. The chain uses TRBV3-1 and TRBJ2-1; no reliable D call. This CDR3 has 15 residues. Germline V gene data show CDR1 as LGHDT and CDR2 as YNNKEL (reference sequence). V lost 0 bases and J lost 4, with 10 bases in between. The CDR3 nucleotides are TGTGCCAGCAGCCAAGACGCGGCAAGGTACAATGAGCAGTTCTTC. Amino acids: CASSQDAARYNEQFF.

This clonotype was seen many times. The junction does not match germline at one end; this may be a read error. V usage is TRBV7-2 and J usage is TRBJ1-5; D uncertain. The CDR3 contains 14 residues. Germline assignment: CDR1 SGHTA and CDR2 FQGNSA. CDR3 coding DNA: TGTGCCAGCACCTTAATGGTCGGGGATCAGCCCCAGCATTTT. Amino acid sequence: CASTLMVGDQPQHF.

This clonotype came up many times. This chain uses TRBV7-9 with TRBJ2-3; 7 bases fit TRBD2. This CDR3 contains 15 residues. Trimming at V came to 3 bases and at J to 3 bases, leaving 6 bases not matched to a gene. Per the germline V gene, CDR1 is SEHNR and CDR2 is FQNEAQ (reference sequence). CDR3 in amino acids: CASSFWEGGTDTQYF. The CDR3 nucleotides are TGTGCCAGCAGCTTCTGGGAGGGAGGGACAGATACGCAGTATTTT.

This clonotype was recorded at least ten times. The chain employs TRBV29-1 and TRBJ1-1; D is perhaps TRBD1 (6 bases). The CDR3 totals 14 residues. Germline V gene data show CDR1 as SQVTM and CDR2 as ANQGSEA. Trimming shortened V by 8 bases and J by 2 bases, and 18 bases separated the two germline ends. The CDR3: CSCWGAAANTEAFF. CDR3 sequence (DNA): TGCAGCTGTTGGGGGGCAGCGGCAAACACTGAAGCTTTCTTT.

This clonotype appeared many times. The rearrangement uses TRBV6-5 and TRBJ2-5; weak D call: TRBD2 (6 bases). V lost 5 bases and J lost 4, with 20 bases in between. CDR1 and CDR2 (germline): MNHEY, SVGAGI. The CDR3 totals 16 residues. The CDR3 loop is CASSDPGGARGETQYF. In nucleotides, the CDR3 is TGTGCCAGCAGTGACCCCGGAGGGGCGCGAGGAGAGACCCAGTACTTC.

Concerning this clonotype: This likely came from a read error, as a far larger clone is one base away. V and J are TRBV27 and TRBJ2-5; TRBD1 might be the D (6 bases). Per the germline V gene, CDR1 is MNHEY and CDR2 is SMNVEV (reference sequence). The CDR3 has 14 amino acids. V lost 7 bases to trimming and J lost 5 bases, with 17 bases between them. In DNA, the CDR3 is TGTGCCAGCAATTTGGCAGGGGTATCGGAGACCCAGTACTTC. Its translation: CASNLAGVSETQYF.

This clonotype was picked up many times. V usage is TRBV20-1 and J usage is TRBJ2-1; D perhaps matches TRBD2 (6 bases). There are 12 residues in the CDR3. CDR1 and CDR2 from the germline V gene are DFQATT and SNEGSKA (reference sequence). Trimming took off 7 bases at V and 10 bases at J, with 17 bases between the two ends. The CDR3 coding sequence is TGCAGTGGGGTGGAGGGCCCAAAGGAGCAGTTCTTC. This encodes CSGVEGPKEQFF.

V and J are TRBV7-3 and TRBJ2-3; TRBD1 might be the D (6 bases). Trimming removed 4 bases from V and 3 bases from J, with 11 bases in between. There are 14 residues in the CDR3. Germline V CDR1 and CDR2: SGHTA, FQGTGA. The DNA for the CDR3 is TGTGCCAGCAGCTCTCAGGGGCAAACAGATACGCAGTATTTT. It encodes CASSSQGQTDTQYF.

This clonotype was found many times. The chain has TRBV2 and TRBJ2-3, with D perhaps TRBD2 (5 bases). CDR3 length: 17 amino acids. Trimming took 1 base from V and 0 from J, leaving 14 bases between them. The germline gives CDR1 SNHLY, CDR2 FYNNEI. The CDR3 DNA reads as TGTGCCAGCAGTGAAGAGGCAGCGGTACAAAGCACAGATACGCAGTATTTT. Protein product: CASSEEAAVQSTDTQYF.

As for this clonotype: A far bigger clonotype differs at one base, so this is likely a read error. This chain uses TRBV13 with TRBJ2-3; a weak D match, TRBD2 (6 bases). Trimming cost V 6 bases and J 4 bases, with 14 bases left between them. CDR3 length: 14 residues. Germline loops: CDR1 PRHDT, CDR2 FYEKMQ (reference sequence). Written as DNA, the CDR3 is TGTGCCAGCAGGACTAGAGGGAGGTCAGATACGCAGTATTTT. It codes for CASRTRGRSDTQYF.

The V call is TRBV6-2 or TRBV6-3, the J call TRBJ2-1; D gene ambiguous. From germline, CDR1 is MNHEY and CDR2 SVGEGT. Trimming removed 3 bases from V and 8 bases from J, with 8 bases in between. This CDR3 is built from 12 residues. In DNA, the CDR3 is TGTGCCAGCAGTTATGTAGAGGATGAGCAGTTCTTC. Amino acid sequence: CASSYVEDEQFF.

V and J are TRBV7-6 and TRBJ2-1; 11 nucleotides line up with TRBD1. Germline CDR1 reads SGHVS; CDR2 reads FNYEAQ. Trimming cost V 5 bases and J 10 bases; bases outside gene matches: 7. This CDR3 comprises 14 residues. CDR3 sequence: CASSAWTGGAEQFF. CDR3 DNA: TGTGCCAGCAGCGCCTGGACAGGGGGCGCCGAGCAGTTCTTC.

This clonotype was detected ten times or more. The chain joins TRBV6-2 or TRBV6-3 to TRBJ2-1; D may be TRBD1 (7 bases). In germline, CDR1 is MNHEY, CDR2 SVGEGT. This CDR3 is built from 17 residues. V lost 0 bases and J lost 5, with 17 bases in between. CDR3 DNA: TGTGCCAGCAGTTACTCGAGGGGCAGGGGGGCCCACAATGAGCAGTTCTTC. Amino acid sequence: CASSYSRGRGAHNEQFF.

This clonotype was picked up many times. The V call is TRBV7-2, the J call TRBJ2-3; TRBD1 or TRBD2 may be the D gene (6 bases each). Trimming removed 5 bases from V and 0 bases from J, with 18 bases in between. The CDR3 extends over 17 amino acids. Germline-derived CDR1 and CDR2 are SGHTA and FQGNSA. The CDR3 sequence: CASSPGGGMYSTDTQYF. The CDR3 bases are TGTGCCAGCAGCCCCGGAGGGGGGATGTATAGCACAGATACGCAGTATTTT.

The chain couples TRBV7-9 to TRBJ2-1; 12 positions match TRBD2. This CDR3 has 16 amino acids. The germline V gene encodes CDR1 SEHNR and CDR2 FQNEAQ (reference sequence). With 4 bases clipped from V and 2 bases from J, the junction kept 3 bases outside the gene matches. CDR3 protein: CASSSASGRAYNEQFF. Here the CDR3 DNA reads TGTGCCAGCAGCTCCGCTAGCGGGAGGGCCTACAATGAGCAGTTCTTC.

This clonotype was seen many times. The V call is TRBV20-1, the J call TRBJ2-1; 8 nucleotides line up with TRBD2. The V gene end was trimmed by 7 bases and the J gene end by 3 bases; junction bases not matched to a gene: 8. CDR1 and CDR2 (germline): DFQATT, SNEGSKA (reference sequence). The length of the CDR3 is 14 residues. CDR3 sequence (DNA): TGCAGTGTCACCCCCGGGACTAGCTACAATGAGCAGTTCTTC. Its translation is CSVTPGTSYNEQFF.

This chain uses TRBV28 with TRBJ2-7; no clear D. Germline V lookup: CDR1 MDHEN, CDR2 SYDVKM. CDR3 size: 14 residues. Trimming stripped 7 bases from V and 2 bases from J, with 15 bases between. CDR3 loop: CASTRPVGTYEQYF. In DNA, the CDR3 is TGTGCCAGCACCCGCCCGGTGGGCACCTACGAGCAGTACTTC.

This clonotype was picked up many times. The chain carries TRBV7-2 and TRBJ2-2; D is possibly TRBD2 (6 bases). V lost 1 base and J lost 2, with 14 bases in between. This CDR3 region has 17 residues. The germline gives CDR1 SGHTA, CDR2 FQGNSA. This chain's CDR3 is CASSLELVAVNTGELFF. CDR3 DNA: TGTGCCAGCAGCTTAGAACTGGTAGCGGTCAACACCGGGGAGCTGTTTTTT.

The J gene is TRBJ1-2, the V gene TRBV28; 7 bases match TRBD1. Looked up from germline, CDR1 is MDHEN and CDR2 is SYDVKM. This CDR3 spans 15 amino acids. V lost 4 bases to trimming and J lost 3 bases; unmatched junction nucleotides: 8. The CDR3 DNA follows: TGTGCCAGCAGTTCCCCGGGCAGGGGGGACTATGGCTACACCTTC. This encodes CASSSPGRGDYGYTF.

This clonotype was counted at least ten times. The rearrangement joins TRBV11-2 to TRBJ2-3, with 7 bases fitting TRBD1. V lost 2 bases to trimming and J lost 3 bases; unmatched junction nucleotides: 2. This CDR3 region has 14 residues. Germline V gives CDR1 SGHAT, CDR2 FQNNGV. CDR3 nucleotide sequence: TGTGCCAGCAGCTTACAGGGGGTGACAGATACGCAGTATTTT. Translating gives CASSLQGVTDTQYF.

The chain joins TRBV27 to TRBJ1-2, with 9 nucleotides matching TRBD1. Germline V gene data show CDR1 as MNHEY and CDR2 as SMNVEV (reference sequence). The CDR3 length is 14 residues. V shed 6 bases and J 4 bases; nucleotides not matched to a gene: 6. Here the CDR3 reads CASSSLQGAYGYTF. As DNA, the CDR3 is TGTGCCAGCAGCTCGCTACAGGGGGCCTATGGCTACACCTTC.

This clonotype is classed as medium-sized. The V gene is TRBV4-2, the J gene TRBJ2-1, with 15 nucleotides matching TRBD2. Losses at the gene ends were 4 bases for V and 6 bases for J; bases not matched to a gene: 4. Germline CDR1 is LGHNA and CDR2 is YNFKEQ. The CDR3 has 16 amino acids. The CDR3 reads CASSPRGLAGGNEQFF. CDR3 bases: TGTGCCAGCAGCCCTCGGGGACTAGCGGGGGGCAATGAGCAGTTCTTC.

The sample holds one count of this clonotype. V usage is TRBV6-5 and J usage is TRBJ2-1; 7 bases fit TRBD1. V gave up 7 bases and J gave up 0 bases; unmatched junction bases: 9. Germline lookup yields CDR1 MNHEY and CDR2 SVGAGI. CDR3 size: 16 residues. The CDR3 sequence is CASKGQTTSSYNEQFF. CDR3 in DNA: TGTGCCAGCAAGGGACAGACTACGAGCTCCTACAATGAGCAGTTCTTC.

This clonotype was recorded many times. This sequence joins TRBV28 and TRBJ1-5, with 8 bases identical to TRBD1. Trimming cost V 4 bases and J 5 bases; bases outside gene matches: 7. The germline V gene encodes CDR1 MDHEN and CDR2 SYDVKM. This CDR3 is built from 15 residues. CDR3 amino acids: CASSSSGTGYQPQHF. The CDR3 coding sequence is TGTGCCAGCAGTTCCTCCGGGACAGGCTATCAGCCCCAGCATTTT.

This clonotype was recorded many times. The rearrangement uses TRBV14 and TRBJ2-1; possibly TRBD2 for D (5 bases). This CDR3 has 13 residues. V lost 0 bases and J 8 bases, leaving 8 bases between the germline ends. The germline V gene encodes CDR1 SGHDN and CDR2 FVKESK. The CDR3 DNA follows: TGTGCCAGCAGCCAAGAACTAGGCCATGAGCAGTTCTTC. The encoded protein is CASSQELGHEQFF. Based on the CDR3 plus reference TRBV14 and TRBJ2-1, the full variable domain is EAGVTQFPSHSVIEKGQTVTLRCDPISGHDNLYWYRRVMGKEIKFLLHFVKESKQDESGMPNNRFLAERTGGTYSTLKVQPAELEDSGVYFCASSQELGHEQFFGPGTRLTVL.

This clonotype was picked up many times. This chain links TRBV5-1 with TRBJ1-6; D perhaps matches TRBD1 (6 bases). CDR1 is SGHRS, CDR2 YFSETQ, per germline. The ends were cut back, 3 bases at V and 7 bases at J, with 14 bases in the middle. The CDR3 extends over 15 amino acids. The CDR3 region has the DNA TGCGCCAGCAGCTGGAAGGGGGGAATGAATTCACCCCTCCACTTT. Its protein product is CASSWKGGMNSPLHF.

This clonotype was seen repeatedly, ten times or more. The chain combines TRBV20-1 with TRBJ2-3; 11 bases agree with TRBD2. CDR1 is DFQATT, CDR2 SNEGSKA, per germline (reference sequence). Trimming took 6 bases from V and 2 from J; bases not matched to a gene: 10. The CDR3 length is 16 residues. CDR3 DNA: TGCAGTGCCATCAACCCTAGCGGGAGGATCACAGATACGCAGTATTTT. Translated: CSAINPSGRITDTQYF.

The chain couples TRBV28 to TRBJ1-5; perhaps TRBD1 as D (5 bases). CDR3 length: 13 amino acids. Deletions cut 4 bases from V and 5 bases from J, with 9 bases between. CDR1 is MDHEN and CDR2 is SYDVKM in the germline V gene. The CDR3 region has the DNA TGTGCCAGCAGTTCCCGGGGCGATCAGCCCCAGCATTTT. It specifies CASSSRGDQPQHF. The whole variable domain, remainder taken from reference TRBV28 and TRBJ1-5, is DVKVTQSSRYLVKRTGEKVFLECVQDMDHENMFWYRQDPGLGLRLIYFSYDVKMKEKGDIPEGYSVSREKKERFSLILESASTNQTSMYLCASSSRGDQPQHFGDGTRLSIL.

The J gene is TRBJ2-1, the V gene TRBV5-1; 9 positions match TRBD2. CDR1 and CDR2 from the germline V gene are SGHRS and YFSETQ. The V gene end was trimmed by 0 bases and the J gene end by 0 bases; junction bases not matched to a gene: 1. This CDR3 is 16 amino acids long. The CDR3 DNA follows: TGCGCCAGCAGCTTGGGTAGCGGGAGCTCCTACAATGAGCAGTTCTTC. This gives the protein CASSLGSGSSYNEQFF.